The T cell receptor (beta chain) described here comes from a study of CD8 T cells in Susac syndrome. Trimming pared 7 bases from V and 2 bases from J, leaving 18 bases between. CDR3 size: 16 residues. Germline CDR1 and CDR2: MNHNS and SASEGT. The T cells that were sequenced for TCR beta were CD8+ and CD4+ cells from blood. Random hexamers were used to reverse transcribe an amount of about 0.45 to 1 ug RNA. The method of amplification for TCR beta CDR3 was immunoSEQ multiplex PCR, covering 54 Vbeta and 13 Jbeta. Via MiXCR, TCRdb re-called the immunoSEQ multiplex PCR reads, giving one row per CDR3 protein. This sample carries more than 120,000 distinct CDR3 sequences, around 94% of them seen once, and the ten largest clones take 0.084%.

The chain joins TRBV6-1 to TRBJ1-5, with D maybe TRBD1 (6 bases). The sequence was obtained from a human donor in good health. The sequenced sample consisted of CD4+ T cells from PBMCs. CDR3 loop: CASTPLGGLGNQPQHF. The CDR3 region has the DNA TGTGCCAGCACCCCCCTGGGGGGGCTGGGCAATCAGCCCCAGCATTTT.